This entry features one T cell receptor (beta chain) sequence. The germline V gene has CDR1 MNHEY and CDR2 SVGAGI. The V and J ends lost 0 bases and 4 bases respectively, with 9 bases between them. The CDR3 runs 14 residues. This specimen belongs to a study of blood T cell repertoires in COVID-19. About the study: Specimens from acute and convalescent COVID-19 originated in the United States, Italy and Spain. PBMCs, B-cell-depleted T cells, or T cells provided the cDNA or gDNA that made up the material.

Per the original methods: Researchers report that nucleated cell counts were estimated from reference gene primer amplification. The protocol was immunoSEQ multiplex PCR, while the TCRdb copy is restricted to in-frame clones and leaves out a portion. V and J calls and clone size are given by that table; D and trimming were obtained from the DNA. The sample yields about 68,000 clones, about nine tenths seen once. The sequence was obtained from a man aged 25 to 40 with acute or convalescent COVID-19. J is TRBJ1-2 and V is TRBV6-5; TRBD1 is a possible D gene (5 bases). Sequenced: peripheral blood. CDR3: CASSYSRVSYGYTF. CDR3 coding DNA: TGTGCCAGCAGTTACTCCAGGGTGTCCTATGGCTACACCTTC.